These 9 T cell receptor beta chains were sequenced from one sample in a study of blood T cell repertoires in COVID-19. Generated by immunoSEQ multiplex PCR, the TCRdb table keeps only in-frame clones and is missing some. Here the sample spans about 440,000 clones, 90% being singletons. Specimen: PBMCs or T cells enriched from blood (not recorded which). The receptors derive from a man aged 18 to 29 who had recovered from COVID-19.

The V and J genes are TRBV7-9 and TRBJ1-1, with D possibly being TRBD1 (6 bases). The CDR3 length is 15 residues. Per germline, CDR1 SEHNR and CDR2 FQNEAQ (reference sequence). The V end was cut by 0 bases, the J end by 10 bases, with 18 bases between. DNA for the CDR3: TGTGCCAGCAGCTTAGCCATGGGACATGGAATTATAGCTTTCTTT. Encoded protein: CASSLAMGHGIIAFF.

This clone was counted once. This chain links TRBV4-1 with TRBJ2-5, with D hard to call. The germline CDR1 and CDR2 sequences are MGHRA and YSYEKL. The CDR3 loop spans 14 amino acids. Trimming left V 4 bases short and J 1 base short, with 10 bases between. CDR3 nucleotide sequence: TGCGCCAGCAGCCTCCCTCCAGGCCAAGAGACCCAGTACTTC. Protein sequence: CASSLPPGQETQYF.

A word on this clone: Other DNA sequences of this sample code for an identical CDR3. This chain connects TRBV5-1 to TRBJ1-2; 8 bases match TRBD1. Per the germline V gene, CDR1 is SGHRS and CDR2 is YFSETQ. The CDR3 spans 14 residues. J was trimmed by 4 bases and V by 0 bases; bases with no gene match: 2. The CDR3 is CASSLGDRGYGYTF. The CDR3 DNA follows: TGCGCCAGCAGCTTGGGTGACAGGGGCTATGGCTACACCTTC.

This clone was counted a single time. The chain employs TRBV3-1 (or the pseudogene TRBV3-2) and TRBJ2-7; D call uncertain. This CDR3 has 15 amino acids. The germline CDR1 and CDR2 sequences are LGHDT and YNNKEL (reference sequence). Trimming cost V 4 bases and J 3 bases, with 16 bases left between them. CDR3 region: CASSPQNRLFYEQYF. The CDR3 DNA reads TGTGCCAGCAGCCCCCAGAACCGACTCTTCTACGAGCAGTACTTC.

The chain carries TRBV5-1 and TRBJ2-5, with 8 nucleotides matching TRBD2. Per germline, CDR1 SGHRS and CDR2 YFSETQ. After removal of 6 bases from V and 4 bases from J, the junction contained 11 bases not matched to a gene. The CDR3 totals 15 residues. CDR3 bases: TGCGCCAGCACCGACCCGGGACTAGGAGGAGAGACCCAGTACTTC. It is translated as CASTDPGLGGETQYF.

The chain recombines TRBV7-2 with TRBJ2-2; D unresolved. The germline V and J ends were trimmed by 1 base and 9 bases, with 3 bases remaining between them. Germline assignment: CDR1 SGHTA and CDR2 FQGNSA. The CDR3 is 11 residues long. CDR3 protein: CASSLVRELFF. The CDR3 coding sequence is TGTGCCAGCAGCTTAGTAAGGGAGCTGTTTTTT.

This chain joins TRBV24-1 and TRBJ1-1; no definite D call. V gave up 1 base and J gave up 8 bases, with 7 bases separating them. Germline V gene sequence: CDR1 KGHDR, CDR2 SFDVKD. This CDR3 is 12 amino acids long. Written as DNA, the CDR3 is TGTGCCACCAGTGATTTAGGCGGGGAAGCTTTCTTT. Translation: CATSDLGGEAFF.

The gene calls are TRBV12-5 and TRBJ2-7, with D perhaps matching TRBD1 (5 bases). The CDR3 has 16 residues. Trimming took 1 base from V and 3 from J, leaving 16 bases between them. Germline loops: CDR1 LGHNT, CDR2 FRNRAP. The DNA of the CDR3 is TGTGCTAGTGGTTTGGCCTTAGGGGCGACGGTCTACGAGCAGTACTTC. It encodes CASGLALGATVYEQYF.

The V call is TRBV28, the J call TRBJ1-2; D perhaps matches TRBD1 (5 bases). The CDR3 runs to 14 residues. Germline CDR1 is MDHEN and CDR2 is SYDVKM. Trimming took 5 bases from V and 4 from J, leaving 14 bases between them. CDR3 sequence (DNA): TGTGCCAGCAGTCCCCGACAGTCGGGCTATGGCTACACCTTC. Amino acids: CASSPRQSGYGYTF.